The 29 T cell receptor beta chains listed next were all sequenced from one sample in a study of cytomegalovirus exposure and HLA in healthy donors. Primers included in the PCR were 60 Vbeta and 13 Jbeta primers. TCRdb's copy holds only in-frame clones and misses some; the assay was immunoSEQ multiplex PCR. The sample has 93,000 or so clones; roughly 70% are singletons. Sequencing was carried out using PBMCs. Source of these receptors: a woman aged 45-65 years in good health and CMV-seronegative.

Concerning this clone: At one of its ends the junction is not consistent with the germline gene, which may arise from a read error. The chain combines TRBV7-3 with TRBJ2-5, with D possibly being TRBD2 (5 bases). This CDR3 is built from 13 residues. The germline V gene has CDR1 SGHTA and CDR2 FQGTGA. CDR3 sequence reads: CASSLTSEEAQYF. The CDR3 coding sequence is TGTGCCAGCAGCTTAACTAGCGAAGAGGCCCAGTACTTC.

The chain couples TRBV7-9 to TRBJ2-3; perhaps TRBD1 as D (5 bases). Germline V gene data show CDR1 as SEHNR and CDR2 as FQNEAQ (reference sequence). This CDR3 spans 13 amino acids. The CDR3, as DNA: TGTGCGATAGACCCCCTAGGGGCAGATACGCAGTATTTT. Translation gives CAIDPLGADTQYF.

V usage is TRBV7-9 and J usage is TRBJ2-2, with D uncertain. V was cut by 2 bases and J by 1 base, with 8 bases left in between. Germline V gene lookup returns CDR1 SEHNR and CDR2 FQNEAQ (reference sequence). This CDR3 spans 15 amino acids. Here the CDR3 reads CASSLPYLNTGELFF. Here the CDR3 DNA reads TGTGCCAGCAGCTTACCCTACCTGAACACCGGGGAGCTGTTTTTT.

V and J are TRBV4-3 and TRBJ2-5, with 7 bases aligning to TRBD2. The CDR3 runs to 15 residues. Germline lookup yields CDR1 LGHNA and CDR2 YSLEER. V lost 1 base to trimming and J lost 5 bases; unmatched junction nucleotides: 7. The CDR3 DNA follows: TGCGCCAGCAGCCAAGGTGGCGGGAGTCAGGAGACCCAGTACTTC. It encodes CASSQGGGSQETQYF.

Only a few counts were recorded for this clone. The chain is built from TRBV25-1 and TRBJ1-1; TRBD1 aligns across 8 bases. Germline V gene data show CDR1 as MGHDK and CDR2 as SYGVNS. CDR3 size: 15 residues. The trim removed 6 bases at V and 5 bases at J, leaving 11 bases unmatched. The CDR3 here is CASSPTTGVMTEAFF. CDR3 bases: TGTGCCAGCAGCCCGACGACAGGGGTGATGACTGAAGCTTTCTTT.

V usage is TRBV27 and J usage is TRBJ2-2; TRBD2 matches at 14 bases. CDR1 MNHEY and CDR2 SMNVEV come from the germline V gene (reference sequence). After removal of 6 bases from V and 2 bases from J, the junction contained 2 bases not matched to a gene. The length of the CDR3 is 16 residues. The DNA for the CDR3 is TGTGCCAGCAGGACTAGCGGGGGGGCAAACACCGGGGAGCTGTTTTTT. Encoded protein: CASRTSGGANTGELFF.

The chain uses TRBV2 and TRBJ1-4; 7 positions agree with TRBD1. The V gene end was trimmed by 2 bases and the J gene end by 4 bases; junction bases not matched to a gene: 13. Germline V CDR1 and CDR2: SNHLY, FYNNEI. This CDR3 region has 18 residues. CDR3: CASSEPRDRRQGNEKLFF. The CDR3 region has the DNA TGTGCCAGCAGTGAACCAAGGGACAGAAGGCAGGGTAATGAAAAACTGTTTTTT. The full variable domain, in which reference TRBV2 and TRBJ1-4 provide the parts outside the CDR3, is EPEVTQTPSHQVTQMGQEVILRCVPISNHLYFYWYRQILGQKVEFLVSFYNNEISEKSEIFDDQFSVERPDGSNFTLKIRSTKLEDSAMYFCASSEPRDRRQGNEKLFFGSGTQLSVL.

This chain joins TRBV27 and TRBJ1-6; D gene unclear. CDR1 is MNHEY and CDR2 is SMNVEV in the germline V gene (reference sequence). This CDR3 spans 14 amino acids. V lost 3 bases and J lost 8, with 11 bases in between. CDR3 in amino acids: CASSFLTRDSPLHF. CDR3 bases: TGTGCCAGCAGTTTTTTGACCCGGGATTCACCCCTCCACTTT.

This rearrangement joins TRBV9 to TRBJ2-3; TRBD2 matches 12 bases. J lost 0 bases, V lost 3 bases, and 5 bases had no gene match. Germline CDR1 and CDR2: SGDLS and YYNGEE. The CDR3 sequence is 17 residues long. CDR3 in amino acids: CASSARTSGTSTDTQYF. The CDR3 bases are TGTGCCAGCAGCGCCCGGACTAGCGGGACTAGCACAGATACGCAGTATTTT.

This clone was counted only a few times. The chain joins TRBV14 to TRBJ2-7; D not certain. The V and J ends lost 0 bases and 1 base respectively, with 7 bases between them. CDR3 length: 14 residues. CDR1 is SGHDN, CDR2 FVKESK, per germline. CDR3 sequence: CASSQDLGSYEQYF. In DNA, the CDR3 is TGTGCCAGCAGCCAAGATCTCGGTTCCTACGAGCAGTACTTC.

This sequence joins TRBV9 and TRBJ1-4; TRBD1 aligns across 8 bases. CDR1 and CDR2 (germline): SGDLS, YYNGEE. V dropped 4 bases and J dropped 5; count of bases not matched to a gene: 10. The CDR3 consists of 16 residues. CDR3 loop: CASSSQTGVGNEKLFF. The CDR3 region has the DNA TGTGCCAGCAGCTCCCAGACAGGGGTCGGGAATGAAAAACTGTTTTTT.

This clone was detected once. The chain is built from TRBV7-2 and TRBJ2-3; 11 bases match TRBD2. Germline CDR1 is SGHTA and CDR2 is FQGNSA. Trimming took 5 bases from V and 7 from J; bases not matched to a gene: 5. The CDR3 contains 14 residues. The CDR3 coding sequence is TGTGCCAGCAGCCCTGGGACTAGCGGAAATACGCAGTATTTT. Encoded protein: CASSPGTSGNTQYF.

The chain recombines TRBV9 with TRBJ1-4; 7 positions match TRBD1. V trimming: 4 bases; J trimming: 8 bases; junction bases outside the gene matches: 14. Germline V lookup: CDR1 SGDLS, CDR2 YYNGEE. The CDR3 is 16 residues long. For the CDR3, the DNA is TGTGCCAGCAGCCTTGGATTTCAGGGCAGGGGGGAAAAACTGTTTTTT. Its protein product is CASSLGFQGRGEKLFF. The full variable domain, its missing parts supplied by reference TRBV9 and TRBJ1-4, is DSGVTQTPKHLITATGQRVTLRCSPRSGDLSVYWYQQSLDQGLQFLIQYYNGEERAKGNILERFSAQQFPDLHSELNLSSLELGDSALYFCASSLGFQGRGEKLFFGSGTQLSVL.

This chain joins TRBV7-2 and TRBJ1-2; D unresolved. The V end lost 0 bases, the J end lost 4 bases, and 9 bases lay between the germline ends. The CDR3 is made up of 14 amino acids. Germline CDR1 reads SGHTA; CDR2 reads FQGNSA. The CDR3 nucleotides read TGTGCCAGCAGCTTAGCGCAGGTGGGCTATGGCTACACCTTC. It codes for CASSLAQVGYGYTF.

This clone was detected only a few times. This chain joins TRBV18 and TRBJ2-3; D gene uncertain. The V end lost 3 bases, the J end lost 0 bases, and 7 bases lay between the germline ends. Germline lookup yields CDR1 KGHSH and CDR2 LQKENI. This CDR3 is built from 14 residues. CDR3 DNA sequence: TGTGCCAGCTCACCTTCCGAGAGCACAGATACGCAGTATTTT. Its translation: CASSPSESTDTQYF.

The chain uses TRBV28 and TRBJ2-3; the match to TRBD2 covers 7 bases. Germline V gene sequence: CDR1 MDHEN, CDR2 SYDVKM. Trimming took 4 bases from V and 6 from J; bases not matched to a gene: 10. The CDR3 totals 15 residues. CDR3 bases: TGTGCCAGCAGTTCTTCCTGGACTAGTCACGATACGCAGTATTTT. Protein sequence: CASSSSWTSHDTQYF.

The chain couples TRBV6-5 to TRBJ1-3, with 10 bases lining up with TRBD1. Germline CDR1 MNHEY, CDR2 SVGAGI. This CDR3 contains 15 residues. After removal of 2 bases from V and 2 bases from J, the junction contained 0 bases not matched to a gene. The CDR3 DNA reads as TGTGCCAGCAGTTACGGGACAGGGGCTGGAAACACCATATATTTT. Amino acids: CASSYGTGAGNTIYF.

J is TRBJ1-4 and V is TRBV2; the D is unclear. Germline CDR1 is SNHLY and CDR2 is FYNNEI. This CDR3 has 15 amino acids. Trimming pared 6 bases from V and 5 bases from J, leaving 16 bases between. CDR3 in DNA: TGTGCCAGCAGCGACCGGGGTACTTCGAATGAAAAACTGTTTTTT. Residues: CASSDRGTSNEKLFF.

The V call is TRBV19, the J call TRBJ1-5, with D unresolved. This CDR3 comprises 14 residues. CDR1 LNHDA and CDR2 SQIVND come from the germline V gene (reference sequence). V gave up 2 bases and J gave up 4 bases, with 9 bases separating them. As DNA, the CDR3 is TGTGCCAGTAGTATACCTGGCAGAAATCAGCCCCAGCATTTT. Its translation: CASSIPGRNQPQHF.

The V gene is TRBV28, the J gene TRBJ2-7; D not resolved. This CDR3 is 18 amino acids long. Germline CDR1 reads MDHEN; CDR2 reads SYDVKM. V was pared by 3 bases and J by 5 bases, with 26 bases between. CDR3 coding DNA: TGTGCCAGCAGTTTGGCCTCGTTAACCCGAGGTTACGTCCACGAGCAGTACTTC. Amino acids: CASSLASLTRGYVHEQYF.

This chain connects TRBV2 to TRBJ2-1; 7 bases align to TRBD1. Trimming at V came to 6 bases and at J to 8 bases, leaving 7 bases not matched to a gene. CDR1 and CDR2 (germline): SNHLY, FYNNEI. The CDR3 consists of 13 residues. CDR3 sequence reads: CASSATGRDEQFF. Written as DNA, the CDR3 is TGTGCCAGCAGCGCGACAGGGAGAGATGAGCAGTTCTTC.

V usage is TRBV10-3 and J usage is TRBJ2-1, with D tentatively TRBD1 (6 bases). This CDR3 has 14 amino acids. Germline assignment: CDR1 ENHRY and CDR2 SYGVKD. The V end lost 4 bases, the J end lost 5 bases, and 12 bases lay between the germline ends. The CDR3 DNA follows: TGTGCCATCAGTGCCAGGGGACGTGACAATGAGCAGTTCTTC. Amino acid sequence: CAISARGRDNEQFF.

This clone appeared a few times. V and J are TRBV5-4 and TRBJ2-1, with TRBD2 matching over 10 bases. Trimming cost V 1 base and J 3 bases; bases outside gene matches: 10. The CDR3 length is 18 residues. The germline gives CDR1 SGHNT, CDR2 YYREEE (reference sequence). The CDR3 DNA sequence: TGTGCCAGCAGCTTGTACTCAGCGGGAGGGCCGGGCTACAATGAGCAGTTCTTC. The encoded protein is CASSLYSAGGPGYNEQFF.

The genes are TRBV5-1 and TRBJ2-1, with 8 bases that match TRBD2. The CDR3 runs to 14 residues. Germline V lookup: CDR1 SGHRS, CDR2 YFSETQ. J gave up 11 bases and V 0 bases, and 7 bases lay outside the gene matches. CDR3 nucleotides: TGCGCCAGCAGCTTGGAGGGACTAGGTTCTCAGCAGTTCTTC. Its protein is CASSLEGLGSQQFF.

This clone was observed a few times. This chain uses TRBV2 with TRBJ2-5; the D gene is possibly TRBD2 (5 bases). V lost 6 bases and J 5 bases, leaving 10 bases between the germline ends. Germline CDR1 is SNHLY and CDR2 is FYNNEI. The CDR3 sequence is 12 residues long. This CDR3 is CASSRERETQYF. The CDR3 bases are TGTGCCAGCAGCCGAGAGCGGGAGACCCAGTACTTC.

This clone was detected only once. J is TRBJ2-2 and V is TRBV7-2; 12 nucleotides agree with TRBD2. The CDR3 is made up of 19 amino acids. Germline V CDR1 and CDR2: SGHTA, FQGNSA. The V and J ends lost 0 bases and 7 bases, in that order; junction bases with no gene match: 12. This CDR3 reads CASSLARLAGGSPLGELFF. DNA of the CDR3: TGTGCCAGCAGCTTAGCGCGGCTAGCGGGGGGGTCCCCTCTCGGGGAGCTGTTTTTT.

This clone was observed a handful of times. The rearrangement links TRBV5-8 to TRBJ1-4; D is possibly TRBD1 (5 bases). CDR1 is SGHTS and CDR2 is YDEGEE in the germline V gene. This CDR3 spans 16 amino acids. Trimming cost V 3 bases and J 7 bases, with 19 bases left between them. CDR3 residues: CASSSVTGGVGEKLFF. For the CDR3, the DNA is TGTGCCAGCAGCTCGGTAACGGGAGGGGTCGGTGAAAAACTGTTTTTT. Full variable domain (missing parts from reference TRBV5-8 and TRBJ1-4): EAGVTQSPTHLIKTRGQQATLRCSPISGHTSVYWYQQALGLGLQFLLWYDEGEERNRGNFPPRFSGRQFPNYSSELNVNALELEDSALYLCASSSVTGGVGEKLFFGSGTQLSVL.

A few counts support this clone. This chain uses TRBV5-8 with TRBJ1-5, with D possibly being TRBD1 (6 bases). The CDR3 sequence is 14 residues long. The V end was cut by 4 bases, the J end by 3 bases, with 11 bases between. Per the germline V gene, CDR1 is SGHTS and CDR2 is YDEGEE. Here the CDR3 reads CASSLGHHNQPQHF. In DNA, the CDR3 is TGTGCCAGCAGCCTGGGACACCACAATCAGCCCCAGCATTTT.

This clone was found a few times. The chain uses TRBV7-8 and TRBJ2-1; D remains unclear. The V end was cut by 5 bases, the J end by 7 bases, with 6 bases between. There are 11 residues in the CDR3. Per germline, CDR1 SGHVS and CDR2 FQNEAQ. The CDR3 sequence: CASSSSNEQFF. CDR3 coding DNA: TGTGCCAGCAGCAGTAGTAATGAGCAGTTCTTC.